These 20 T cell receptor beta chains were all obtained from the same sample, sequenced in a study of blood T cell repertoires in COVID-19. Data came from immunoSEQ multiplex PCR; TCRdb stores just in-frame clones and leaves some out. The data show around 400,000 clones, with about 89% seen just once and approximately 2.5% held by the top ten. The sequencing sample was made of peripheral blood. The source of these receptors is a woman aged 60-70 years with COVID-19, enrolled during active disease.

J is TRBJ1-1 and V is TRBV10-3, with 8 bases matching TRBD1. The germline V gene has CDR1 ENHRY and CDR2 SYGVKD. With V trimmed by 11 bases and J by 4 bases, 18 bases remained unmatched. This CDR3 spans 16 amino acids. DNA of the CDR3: TGTGCCGCTAGACCCGGCTCCGGACAGGGTGGCACTGAAGCTTTCTTT. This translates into CAARPGSGQGGTEAFF.

CDR3 bases: TGTGCCAGCAGTTTCTCCCTGGCAGGTTACTACGAGCAGTACTTC. This codes for CASSFSLAGYYEQYF. The gene calls are TRBV27 and TRBJ2-7; D uncertain. The CDR3 consists of 15 residues. The V gene lost 3 bases and the J gene lost 3 bases, with 15 bases spanning the gap. CDR1 is MNHEY, CDR2 SMNVEV, per germline (reference sequence).

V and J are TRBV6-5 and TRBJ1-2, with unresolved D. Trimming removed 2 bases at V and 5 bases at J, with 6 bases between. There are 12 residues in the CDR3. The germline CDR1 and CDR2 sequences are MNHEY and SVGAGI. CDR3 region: CASSYNRYGYTF. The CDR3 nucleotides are TGTGCCAGCAGTTACAATAGATATGGCTACACCTTC.

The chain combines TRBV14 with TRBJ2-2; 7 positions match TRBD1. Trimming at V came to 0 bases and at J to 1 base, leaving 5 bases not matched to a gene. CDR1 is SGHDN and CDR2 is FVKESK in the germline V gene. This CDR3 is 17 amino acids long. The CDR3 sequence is CASSQDQRTGNTGELFF. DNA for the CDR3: TGTGCCAGCAGCCAAGATCAAAGGACAGGGAACACCGGGGAGCTGTTTTTT.

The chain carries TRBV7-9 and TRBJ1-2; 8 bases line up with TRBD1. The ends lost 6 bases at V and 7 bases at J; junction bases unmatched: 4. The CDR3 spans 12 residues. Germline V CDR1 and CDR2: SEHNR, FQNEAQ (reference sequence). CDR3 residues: CASRDRARGYTF. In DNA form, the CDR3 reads TGTGCCAGCAGGGACAGGGCGCGTGGCTACACCTTC.

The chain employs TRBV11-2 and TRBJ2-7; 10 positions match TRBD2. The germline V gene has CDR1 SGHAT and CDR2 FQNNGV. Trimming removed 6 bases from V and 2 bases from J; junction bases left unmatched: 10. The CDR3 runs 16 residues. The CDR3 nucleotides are TGTGCCAGCAGAAGCGGGGGGGCCCGGGCCCCCTACGAGCAGTACTTC. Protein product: CASRSGGARAPYEQYF.

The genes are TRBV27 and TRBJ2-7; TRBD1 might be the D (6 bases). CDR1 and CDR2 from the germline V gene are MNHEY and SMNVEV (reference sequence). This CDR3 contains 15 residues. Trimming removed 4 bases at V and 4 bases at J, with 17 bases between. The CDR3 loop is CASSSHRQVPYEQYF. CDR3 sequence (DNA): TGTGCCAGCAGTTCACATCGACAGGTGCCGTACGAGCAGTACTTC.

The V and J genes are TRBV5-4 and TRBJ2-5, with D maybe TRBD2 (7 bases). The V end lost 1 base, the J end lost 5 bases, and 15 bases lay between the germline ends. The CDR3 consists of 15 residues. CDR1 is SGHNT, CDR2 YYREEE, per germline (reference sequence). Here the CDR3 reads CASSLRRGQRETQYF. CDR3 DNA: TGTGCCAGCAGCTTGAGGCGGGGGCAACGGGAGACCCAGTACTTC. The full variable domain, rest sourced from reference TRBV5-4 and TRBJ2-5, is ETGVTQSPTHLIKTRGQQVTLRCSSQSGHNTVSWYQQALGQGPQFIFQYYREEENGRGNFPPRFSGLQFPNYSSELNVNALELDDSALYLCASSLRRGQRETQYFGPGTRLLVL.

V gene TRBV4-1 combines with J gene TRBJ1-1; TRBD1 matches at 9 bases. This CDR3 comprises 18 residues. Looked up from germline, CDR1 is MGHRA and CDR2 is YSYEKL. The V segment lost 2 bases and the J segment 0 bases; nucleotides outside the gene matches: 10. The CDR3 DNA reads TGCGCCAGCAGCCAACCTCGGACAGGGGAAAGCATGAACACTGAAGCTTTCTTT. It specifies CASSQPRTGESMNTEAFF.

CDR3 DNA sequence: TGCGCCAGCACATACCAGGACAGGGGAAAAAGGCATGAGCAGTTCTTC. It encodes CASTYQDRGKRHEQFF. The chain joins TRBV5-1 to TRBJ2-1; 9 bases are a match to TRBD1. The CDR3 covers 16 residues. Germline values: CDR1 SGHRS, CDR2 YFSETQ. The V segment lost 6 bases and the J segment 8 bases; nucleotides outside the gene matches: 15.

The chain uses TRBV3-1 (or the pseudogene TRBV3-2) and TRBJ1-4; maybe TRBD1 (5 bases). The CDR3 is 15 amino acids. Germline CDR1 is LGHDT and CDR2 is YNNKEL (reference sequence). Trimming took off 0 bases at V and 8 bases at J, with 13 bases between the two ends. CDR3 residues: CASSQDIRRGEKLFF. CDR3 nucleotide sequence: TGTGCCAGCAGCCAAGATATCAGGCGGGGGGAAAAACTGTTTTTT.

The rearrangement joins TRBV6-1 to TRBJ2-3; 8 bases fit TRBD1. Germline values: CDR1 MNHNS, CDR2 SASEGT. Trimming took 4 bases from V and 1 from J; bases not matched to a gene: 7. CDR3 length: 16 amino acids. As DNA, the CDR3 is TGTGCCAGCAGTGTCACCGGACAGGGTGGCACAGATACGCAGTATTTT. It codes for CASSVTGQGGTDTQYF.

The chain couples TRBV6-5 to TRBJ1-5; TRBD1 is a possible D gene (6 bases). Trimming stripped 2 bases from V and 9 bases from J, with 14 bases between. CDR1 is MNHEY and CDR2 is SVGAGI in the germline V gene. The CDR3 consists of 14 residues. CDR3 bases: TGTGCCAGCAGTTACGGACAGCAGCTTGGGCCCCAGCATTTT. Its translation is CASSYGQQLGPQHF.

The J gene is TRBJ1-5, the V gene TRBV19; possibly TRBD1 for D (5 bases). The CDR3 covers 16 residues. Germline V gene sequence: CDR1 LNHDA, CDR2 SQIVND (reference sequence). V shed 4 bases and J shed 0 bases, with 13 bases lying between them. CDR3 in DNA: TGTGCCAGTAGTAAACGGACAAGCCCTAGCAATCAGCCCCAGCATTTT. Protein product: CASSKRTSPSNQPQHF.

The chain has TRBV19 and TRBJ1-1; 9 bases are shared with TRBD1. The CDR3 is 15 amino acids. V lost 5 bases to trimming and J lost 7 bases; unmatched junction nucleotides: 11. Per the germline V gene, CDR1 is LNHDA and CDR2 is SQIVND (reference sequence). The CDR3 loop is CASSRPGQGMGEAFF. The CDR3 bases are TGTGCCAGTAGTCGACCGGGACAGGGAATGGGTGAAGCTTTCTTT.

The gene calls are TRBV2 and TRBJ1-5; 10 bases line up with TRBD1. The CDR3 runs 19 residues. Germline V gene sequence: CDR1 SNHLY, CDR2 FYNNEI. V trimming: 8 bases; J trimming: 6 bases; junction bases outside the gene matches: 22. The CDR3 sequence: CASGSDRGRGAVSGQPQHF. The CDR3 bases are TGTGCCAGCGGATCAGACAGGGGGCGAGGTGCTGTTTCAGGTCAGCCCCAGCATTTT.

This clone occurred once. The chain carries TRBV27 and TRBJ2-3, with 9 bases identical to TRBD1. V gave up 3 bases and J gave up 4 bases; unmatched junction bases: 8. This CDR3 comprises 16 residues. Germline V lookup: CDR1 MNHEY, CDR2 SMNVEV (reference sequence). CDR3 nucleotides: TGTGCCAGCAGTTTGGGAGCGGGACAGGGAGCAGATACGCAGTATTTT. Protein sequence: CASSLGAGQGADTQYF.

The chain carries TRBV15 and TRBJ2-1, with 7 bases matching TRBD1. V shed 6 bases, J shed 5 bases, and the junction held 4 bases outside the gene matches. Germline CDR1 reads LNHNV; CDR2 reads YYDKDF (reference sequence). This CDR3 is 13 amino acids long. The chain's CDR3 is CATRTGYDNEQFF. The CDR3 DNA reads TGTGCCACCAGGACAGGGTACGACAATGAGCAGTTCTTC.

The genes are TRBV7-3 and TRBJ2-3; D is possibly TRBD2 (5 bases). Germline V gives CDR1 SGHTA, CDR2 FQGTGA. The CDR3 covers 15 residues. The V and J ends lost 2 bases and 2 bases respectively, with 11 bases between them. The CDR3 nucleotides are TGTGCCAGCAGCTTACGGGGTGGCGTCACAGATACGCAGTATTTT. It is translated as CASSLRGGVTDTQYF. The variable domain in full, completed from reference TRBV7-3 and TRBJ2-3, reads GAGVSQTPSNKVTEKGKYVELRCDPISGHTALYWYRQSLGQGPEFLIYFQGTGAADDSGLPNDRFFAVRPEGSVSTLKIQRTERGDSAVYLCASSLRGGVTDTQYFGPGTRLTVL.

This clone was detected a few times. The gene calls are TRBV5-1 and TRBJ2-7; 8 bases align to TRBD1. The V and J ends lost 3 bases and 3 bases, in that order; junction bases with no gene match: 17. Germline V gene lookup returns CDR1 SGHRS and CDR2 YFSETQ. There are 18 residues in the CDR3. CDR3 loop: CASSSPPGQGASVYEQYF. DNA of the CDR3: TGCGCCAGCAGCTCGCCGCCTGGACAGGGCGCCTCCGTCTACGAGCAGTACTTC.